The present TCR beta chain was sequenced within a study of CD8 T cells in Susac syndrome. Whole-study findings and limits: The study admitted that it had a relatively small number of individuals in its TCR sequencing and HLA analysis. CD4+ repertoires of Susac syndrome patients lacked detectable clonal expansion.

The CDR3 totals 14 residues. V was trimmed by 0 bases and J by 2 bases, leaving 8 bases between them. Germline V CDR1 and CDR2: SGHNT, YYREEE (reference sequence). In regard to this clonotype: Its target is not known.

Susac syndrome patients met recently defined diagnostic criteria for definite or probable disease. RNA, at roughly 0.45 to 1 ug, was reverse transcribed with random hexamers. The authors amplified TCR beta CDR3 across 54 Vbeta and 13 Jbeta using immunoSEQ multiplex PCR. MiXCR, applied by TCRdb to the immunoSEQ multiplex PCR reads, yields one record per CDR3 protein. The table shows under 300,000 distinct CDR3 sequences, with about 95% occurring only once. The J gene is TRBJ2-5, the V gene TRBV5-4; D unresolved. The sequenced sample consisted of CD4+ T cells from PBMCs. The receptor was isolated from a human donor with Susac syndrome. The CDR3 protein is CASSLVGLQETQYF. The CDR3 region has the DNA TGTGCCAGCAGCTTGGTTGGTTTGCAAGAGACCCAGTACTTC.